This entry is about one TCR beta chain. The antigen remains undetermined. The data were taken from a study of OX40 agonist ivuxolimab in advanced cancers. The wider study: Patients enrolled in dose escalation were diagnosed with hepatocellular carcinoma, melanoma, renal cell or head and neck cancer. General study results and limits: More expanded clones were seen, on average, in CD8+ T cells than in CD4+. Clonal expansion in partial responders at 0.1-3.0 mg/kg ranked among the lowest.

Between the trimmed V and J ends, which lost 6 bases and 1 base, there was a span of 7 bases. The germline V gene encodes CDR1 MNHNS and CDR2 SASEGT. The CDR3 has 14 residues. Method: immunoSEQ multiplex PCR; TCRdb's copy keeps in-frame clones and lacks some. The sample includes roughly 73,000 clones, about 90% of them seen just once. This TCR derives from an adult with an advanced solid tumor such as melanoma, head and neck, liver or kidney cancer. The J gene is TRBJ1-6, the V gene TRBV6-1; TRBD1 might be the D (5 bases). The source was CD4+ or CD8+ T cells sorted from blood, collected in a trial of the OX40 agonist ivuxolimab. The CDR3 nucleotides are TGTGCCAGCAGACAGGAATCCTATAATTCACCCCTCCACTTT. Translated: CASRQESYNSPLHF.